This is a list of T cell receptor beta chains from one sample in a study of blood T cell repertoires in COVID-19. Profiled with immunoSEQ multiplex PCR; TCRdb holds only in-frame clones, not every one. The sample contains about 85,000 clones, approximately 90% of which appear only once. Sequenced: peripheral blood. The receptors originated from a human donor with active COVID-19. The donor label of this sample is uncertain. Both conserved end residues are part of each CDR3. A D gene is named only where the DNA matches it firmly. Size tells how often a clone was seen (once, few, many) or the class of an expanded clone, and some rows leave it out.

>TRBJ2-5|TRBD2|TRBV6-5|-
CASSGTTRGETQYF
TGTGCCAGCTCAGGGACTACCCGCGGCGAGACCCAGTACTTC
>TRBJ2-7|-|TRBV13|-
CASSFGPSSYEQYF
TGTGCCAGCAGCTTTGGGCCCTCCTCCTACGAGCAGTACTTC
>TRBJ2-7|TRBD1|TRBV5-5|-
CASSSPASGTVTYEQYF
TGTGCCAGCAGCTCCCCTGCATCCGGGACAGTGACCTACGAGCAGTACTTC
>TRBJ2-5|TRBD2|TRBV5-1|few
CASGLAGSQETQYF
TGCGCCAGCGGACTAGCGGGGTCACAAGAGACCCAGTACTTC
>TRBJ1-1|-|TRBV6-6|-
CASSTMNTEAFF
TGTGCCAGCAGTACAATGAACACTGAAGCTTTCTTT
>TRBJ2-1|TRBD2|TRBV7-8|-
CASSLGRGGGFNEQFF
TGTGCCAGCAGCCTGGGAAGGGGCGGGGGGTTCAATGAGCAGTTCTTC
>TRBJ2-7|TRBD1|TRBV4-2|-
CASSHPGTGSASYEQYF
TGTGCCAGCAGCCATCCTGGGACAGGTAGCGCCTCCTACGAGCAGTACTTC
>TRBJ2-1|TRBD1|TRBV15|-
CATSRDPQGVSGNEQFF
TGTGCCACCAGCAGAGATCCACAGGGGGTCTCGGGGAATGAGCAGTTCTTC
>TRBJ1-2|TRBD1|TRBV28|-
CASSLGTGPYGYTF
TGTGCCAGCAGTTTAGGGACAGGGCCTTATGGCTACACCTTC
>TRBJ2-1|TRBD2|TRBV4-1|once
CASSQLPLAEDEQFF
TGCGCCAGCAGCCAACTCCCACTAGCGGAGGATGAGCAGTTCTTC
>TRBJ1-3|-|TRBV7-9|-
CASSPEAAAGNTIYF
TGTGCCAGCAGCCCCGAGGCGGCCGCTGGAAACACCATATATTTT
>TRBJ1-4|-|TRBV3-1/TRBV3-2|-
CASSQVRGEKLFF
TGTGCCAGCAGCCAAGTAAGGGGCGAAAAACTGTTTTTT
>TRBJ2-7|-|TRBV4-1|-
CARGFFDSNEQYF
TGCGCCAGGGGATTCTTCGACAGTAACGAGCAGTACTTC
>TRBJ2-2|TRBD2|TRBV4-1|-
CASSQFSGEHTGELFF
TGCGCCAGCAGCCAATTTAGCGGGGAACACACCGGGGAGCTGTTTTTT
>TRBJ2-3|TRBD2|TRBV4-2|-
CASSQDGGGPSTDTQYF
TGTGCCAGCAGCCAAGACGGCGGGGGACCAAGCACAGATACGCAGTATTTT
>TRBJ2-5|TRBD1|TRBV5-1|-
CASSPGQGNQETQYF
TGCGCCAGCAGCCCAGGACAGGGCAATCAAGAGACCCAGTACTTC
>TRBJ2-7|TRBD2|TRBV7-2|-
CASSLVAGGGFYEQYF
TGTGCCAGCAGCTTAGTTGCGGGAGGAGGGTTCTACGAGCAGTACTTC
>TRBJ1-1|-|TRBV19|-
CASSPGQNLFMNTEAFF
TGTGCCAGTAGTCCCGGACAGAATTTATTCATGAACACTGAAGCTTTCTTT
>TRBJ1-2|-|TRBV4-2|once
CASSQEQDSNYGYTF
TGTGCCAGCAGCCAAGAACAGGACAGCAACTATGGCTACACCTTC
>TRBJ2-7|-|TRBV18|once
CASSPQGIVLGEQYF
TGTGCCAGCTCACCTCAGGGGATAGTACTGGGCGAGCAGTACTTC
>TRBJ2-7|-|TRBV28|-
CASGETGSSYEQYF
TGTGCCAGCGGAGAAACAGGGAGCTCCTACGAGCAGTACTTC
>TRBJ1-1|-|TRBV12-1|-
CASSLPGAGRNTEAFF
TGTGCCAGCAGCTTACCGGGAGCCGGACGGAACACTGAAGCTTTCTTT
>TRBJ2-7|TRBD1|TRBV10-3|-
CAILTGQGGDEQYF
TGTGCCATCCTCACGGGACAGGGAGGGGACGAGCAGTACTTC
>TRBJ2-2|-|TRBV11-3|-
CASSFHPGELFF
TGTGCCAGCAGCTTCCATCCCGGGGAGCTGTTTTTT
>TRBJ1-2|-|TRBV3-1/TRBV3-2|few
CASSQERYRVGYTF
TGTGCCAGCAGCCAAGAGAGGTACAGGGTCGGCTACACCTTC
>TRBJ1-3|-|TRBV27|-
CASRPRQVSGNTIYF
TGTGCCAGCAGGCCTAGACAGGTCTCTGGAAACACCATATATTTT
>TRBJ2-3|-|TRBV7-3|-
CASSLSNGAGVTQYF
TGTGCCAGCAGCTTATCTAATGGGGCAGGGGTCACGCAGTATTTT
>TRBJ2-1|TRBD2|TRBV28|once
CASRTPGLAGEEQFF
TGTGCCAGCAGAACTCCGGGACTAGCGGGGGAGGAGCAGTTCTTC
>TRBJ2-1|TRBD1|TRBV6-2/TRBV6-3|-
CASSYGTGRANEQFF
TGTGCCAGCAGTTACGGGACAGGGAGGGCCAATGAGCAGTTCTTC
>TRBJ2-7|TRBD1|TRBV3-1/TRBV3-2|-
CASSQPGTGVREQYF
TGTGCCAGCAGCCAGCCAGGGACAGGGGTTCGTGAGCAGTACTTC
>TRBJ1-6|TRBD1|TRBV9|few
CASSVDRGEVDSPLHF
TGTGCCAGCAGCGTAGACAGGGGTGAAGTTGATTCACCCCTCCACTTT
>TRBJ2-1|-|TRBV6-4|-
CASSDSGVGLADYNEQFF
TGTGCCAGCAGTGACTCCGGGGTCGGCCTAGCCGATTACAATGAGCAGTTCTTC
>TRBJ1-4|-|TRBV19|-
CASSTSGNANEKLFF
TGTGCCAGTAGTACATCGGGGAATGCTAATGAAAAACTGTTTTTT
>TRBJ1-1|TRBD1|TRBV11-2|-
CASSFQGADTEAFF
TGTGCCAGCAGCTTCCAGGGGGCAGACACTGAAGCTTTCTTT
>TRBJ2-7|-|TRBV5-4|-
CAPMSPYEQYF
TGTGCCCCCATGTCCCCCTACGAGCAGTACTTC
>TRBJ1-6|TRBD1|TRBV15|-
CATSRTTRQGSPLHF
TGTGCCACCAGCAGAACCACCCGACAGGGTTCACCCCTCCACTTT
>TRBJ1-1|-|TRBV7-2|-
CASSLARGGTEAFF
TGTGCCAGCAGCTTAGCGCGGGGCGGAACTGAAGCTTTCTTT
>TRBJ2-7|-|TRBV19|-
CASSIGGQGAHEQYF
TGTGCCAGTAGTATAGGTGGGCAGGGCGCCCACGAGCAGTACTTC
>TRBJ2-2|TRBD2|TRBV4-1|-
CASSLGLAQNTGELFF
TGCGCCAGCAGCTTAGGACTAGCCCAAAACACCGGGGAGCTGTTTTTT
>TRBJ2-2|TRBD1|TRBV7-2|-
CASSMTGAAGELFF
TGTGCCAGCAGCATGACAGGGGCGGCCGGGGAGCTGTTTTTT
>TRBJ1-1|-|TRBV11-2|-
CASSRLSQGTEAFF
TGTGCCAGCAGTAGATTGAGTCAGGGCACTGAAGCTTTCTTT